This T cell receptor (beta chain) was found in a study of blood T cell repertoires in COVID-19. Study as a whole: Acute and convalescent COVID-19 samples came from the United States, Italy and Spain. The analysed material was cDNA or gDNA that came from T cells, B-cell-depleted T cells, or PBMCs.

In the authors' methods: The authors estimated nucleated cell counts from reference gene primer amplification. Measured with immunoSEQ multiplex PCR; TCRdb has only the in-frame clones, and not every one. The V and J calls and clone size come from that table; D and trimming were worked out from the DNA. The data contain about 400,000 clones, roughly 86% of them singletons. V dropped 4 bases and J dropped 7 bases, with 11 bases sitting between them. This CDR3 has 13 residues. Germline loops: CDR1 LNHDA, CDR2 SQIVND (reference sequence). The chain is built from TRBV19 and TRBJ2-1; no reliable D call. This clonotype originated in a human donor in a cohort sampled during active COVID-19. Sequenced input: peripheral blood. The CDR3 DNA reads TGTGCCAGTAGTACCGCCGACTTAAATGAGCAGTTCTTC. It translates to CASSTADLNEQFF. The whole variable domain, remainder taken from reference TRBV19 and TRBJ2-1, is DGGITQSPKYLFRKEGQNVTLSCEQNLNHDAMYWYRQDPGQGLRLIYYSQIVNDFQKGDIAEGYSVSREKKESFPLTVTSAQKNPTAFYLCASSTADLNEQFFGPGTRLTVL.